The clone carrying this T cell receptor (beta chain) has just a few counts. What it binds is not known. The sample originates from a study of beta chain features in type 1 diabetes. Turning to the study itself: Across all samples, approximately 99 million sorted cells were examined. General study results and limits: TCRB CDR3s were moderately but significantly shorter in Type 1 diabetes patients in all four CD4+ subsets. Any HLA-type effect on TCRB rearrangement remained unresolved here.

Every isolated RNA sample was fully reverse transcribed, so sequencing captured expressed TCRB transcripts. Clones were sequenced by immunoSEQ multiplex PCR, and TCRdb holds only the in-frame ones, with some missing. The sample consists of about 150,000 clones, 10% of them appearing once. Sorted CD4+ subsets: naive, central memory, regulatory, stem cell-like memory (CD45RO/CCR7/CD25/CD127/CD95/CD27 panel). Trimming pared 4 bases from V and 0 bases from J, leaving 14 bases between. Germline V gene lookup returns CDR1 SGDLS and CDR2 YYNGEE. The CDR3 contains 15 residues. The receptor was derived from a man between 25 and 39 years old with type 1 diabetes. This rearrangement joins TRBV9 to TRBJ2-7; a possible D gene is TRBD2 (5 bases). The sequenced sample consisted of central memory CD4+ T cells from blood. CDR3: CASSPTGSSSYEQYF. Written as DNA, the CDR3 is TGTGCCAGCAGCCCGACGGGGTCGAGCTCCTACGAGCAGTACTTC.